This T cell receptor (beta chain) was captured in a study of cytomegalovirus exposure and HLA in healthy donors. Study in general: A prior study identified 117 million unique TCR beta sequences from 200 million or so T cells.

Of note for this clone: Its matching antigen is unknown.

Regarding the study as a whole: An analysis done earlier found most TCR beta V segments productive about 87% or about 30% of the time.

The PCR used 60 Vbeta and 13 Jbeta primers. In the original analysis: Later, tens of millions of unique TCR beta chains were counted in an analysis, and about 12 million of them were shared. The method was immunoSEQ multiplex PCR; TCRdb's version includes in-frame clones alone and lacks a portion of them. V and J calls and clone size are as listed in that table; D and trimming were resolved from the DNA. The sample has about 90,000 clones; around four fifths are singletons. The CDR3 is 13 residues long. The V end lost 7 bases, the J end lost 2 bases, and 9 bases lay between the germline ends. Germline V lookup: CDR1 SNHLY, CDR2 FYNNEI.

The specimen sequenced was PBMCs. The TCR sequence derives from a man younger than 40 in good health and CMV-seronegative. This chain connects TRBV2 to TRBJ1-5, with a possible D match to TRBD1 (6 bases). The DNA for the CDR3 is TGTGCCAGCAAGGACAGACGCAATCAGCCCCAGCATTTT. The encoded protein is CASKDRRNQPQHF.